The clone carrying this T cell receptor (beta chain) was counted ten times or more. This entry is derived from a study of Graves' ophthalmopathy and Graves' hyperthyroidism. Amplified material comprised TCR beta CDR3 regions derived from RNA transcripts. HTBI-primed RT-PCR formed the first round, and a multiplex PCR formed the second. TCRdb ran MiXCR on the multiplex PCR reads and lists one entry per CDR3 protein. The repertoire has roughly 400,000 distinct CDR3 sequences, around 19% of them found once; the top ten carry roughly 1.5%. Other autoimmune disease, uncontrolled infection, pregnancy and lactation led to exclusion. Germline CDR1 MRHNA, CDR2 SNTAGT. Trimming took off 8 bases at V and 5 bases at J, with 30 bases between the two ends. The CDR3 loop spans 18 amino acids.

V gene TRBV6-4 combines with J gene TRBJ1-2; D remains unclear. What was sequenced was peripheral blood. The source is a woman under 30 with Graves' ophthalmopathy. This CDR3 is CASLSISHRSYGVYGYTF. CDR3 DNA sequence: TGTGCCAGCCTCTCTATCTCCCATAGGAGTTACGGGGTTTATGGCTACACCTTC.